This T cell receptor (beta chain) was observed in a study of beta chain features in type 1 diabetes. Study-level findings and limits: Researchers could not determine here whether HLA type influences TCRB rearrangement. Across patients, naive, central memory and Treg TCRB repertoires exhibited apparently greater similarity than was observed across healthy donors. Significant though moderate, a shortening of TCRB CDR3s appeared in all four CD4+ subsets of Type 1 diabetes patients.

The CDR3 has 14 amino acids. The V segment lost 6 bases and the J segment 4 bases; nucleotides outside the gene matches: 7. Germline V lookup: CDR1 MNHNY, CDR2 SVGAGI (reference sequence). As regards this clone: Antigen specificity is unknown.

Expressed TCRB transcripts were sequenced because the isolated RNA had all been reverse transcribed beforehand. Using immunoSEQ multiplex PCR, the repertoire was profiled, and TCRdb retains in-frame clones only, with some absent. This sample has some 160,000 clones, with 9% found just once. Sorting with CD45RO/CCR7/CD25/CD127/CD95/CD27 yielded naive, central memory, regulatory and stem-like memory CD4+ cells. The purity of all sorted populations exceeded 98%. The TCR originated in a woman in her twenties or thirties with type 1 diabetes. Sequenced input: central memory CD4+ T cells from blood. The genes are TRBV6-6 and TRBJ1-2, with 8 bases matching TRBD1. As DNA, the CDR3 is TGTGCCAGCAGGAAACAGGGGGAGGGCTATGGCTACACCTTC. Translating it yields CASRKQGEGYGYTF.